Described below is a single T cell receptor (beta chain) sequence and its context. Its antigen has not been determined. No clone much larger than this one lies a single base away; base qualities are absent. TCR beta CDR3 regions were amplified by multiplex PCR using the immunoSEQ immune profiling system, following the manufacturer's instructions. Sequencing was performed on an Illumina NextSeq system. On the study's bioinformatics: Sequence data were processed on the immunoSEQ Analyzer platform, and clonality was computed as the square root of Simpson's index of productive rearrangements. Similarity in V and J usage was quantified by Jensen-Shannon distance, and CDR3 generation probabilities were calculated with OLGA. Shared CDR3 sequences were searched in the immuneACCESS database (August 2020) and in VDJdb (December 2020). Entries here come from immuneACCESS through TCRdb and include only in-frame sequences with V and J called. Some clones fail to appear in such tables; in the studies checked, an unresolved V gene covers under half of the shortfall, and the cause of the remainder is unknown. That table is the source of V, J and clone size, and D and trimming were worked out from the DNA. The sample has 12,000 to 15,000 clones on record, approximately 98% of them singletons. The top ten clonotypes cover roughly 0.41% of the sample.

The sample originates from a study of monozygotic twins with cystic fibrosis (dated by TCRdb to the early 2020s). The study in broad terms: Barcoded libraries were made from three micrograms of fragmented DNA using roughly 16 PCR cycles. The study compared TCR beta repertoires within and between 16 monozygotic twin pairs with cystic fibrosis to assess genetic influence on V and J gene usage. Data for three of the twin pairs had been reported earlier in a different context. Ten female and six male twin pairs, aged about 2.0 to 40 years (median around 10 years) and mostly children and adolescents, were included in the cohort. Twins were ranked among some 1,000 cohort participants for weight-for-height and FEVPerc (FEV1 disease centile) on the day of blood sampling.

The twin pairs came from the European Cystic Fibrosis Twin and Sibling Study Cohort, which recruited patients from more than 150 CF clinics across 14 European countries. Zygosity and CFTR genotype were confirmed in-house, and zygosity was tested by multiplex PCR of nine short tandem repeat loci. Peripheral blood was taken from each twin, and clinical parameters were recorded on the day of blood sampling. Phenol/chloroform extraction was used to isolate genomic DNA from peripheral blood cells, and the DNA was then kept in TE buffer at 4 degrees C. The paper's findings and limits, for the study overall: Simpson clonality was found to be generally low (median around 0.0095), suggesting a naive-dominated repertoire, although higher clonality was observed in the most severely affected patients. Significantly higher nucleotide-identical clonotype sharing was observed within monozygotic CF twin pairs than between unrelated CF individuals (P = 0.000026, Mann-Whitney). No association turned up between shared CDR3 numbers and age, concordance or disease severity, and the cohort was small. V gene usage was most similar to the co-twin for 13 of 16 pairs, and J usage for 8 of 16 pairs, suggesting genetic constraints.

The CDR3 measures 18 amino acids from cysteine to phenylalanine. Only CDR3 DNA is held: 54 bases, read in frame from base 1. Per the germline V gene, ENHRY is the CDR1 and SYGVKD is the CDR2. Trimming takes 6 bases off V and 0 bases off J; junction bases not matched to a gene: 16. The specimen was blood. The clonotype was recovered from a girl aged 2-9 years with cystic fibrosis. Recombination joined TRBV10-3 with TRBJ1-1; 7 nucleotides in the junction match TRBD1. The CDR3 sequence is CAISGTVDFELMNTEAFF. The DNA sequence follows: TGTGCCATCAGCGGGACAGTGGATTTCGAACTAATGAACACTGAAGCTTTCTTT.